These T cell receptor beta chains were read from a single sample in a study of blood T cell repertoires in COVID-19. Sequencing was performed with immunoSEQ multiplex PCR; in TCRdb, only in-frame clones are kept and a portion is missing. The sample shows approximately 350,000 clones, around 90% of them seen only once. Sequencing used peripheral blood. The origin of the receptors is a man in his forties with acute or convalescent COVID-19. The CDR3 runs from the conserved cysteine through the conserved F or W. A D gene is named only where the DNA matches it firmly. The size of a clone is reported for some rows only, either as once, few or many, or as a class for expanded clones.

-	TRBV30	-	TRBJ1-3	TGTGCCTGGTCTCGCGGGGCCACTGGAAACACCATATATTTT	CAWSRGATGNTIYF
TRBD2	TRBV15	once	TRBJ2-2	TGTGCCACCAGCAGAGATCGGACTAGCGGGAGGGAGCTGTTTTTT	CATSRDRTSGRELFF
-	TRBV13	-	TRBJ2-1	TGTGCCAGCAGCCCTTCTGGTTTGGGGGCCTTGCGTAATGAGCAGTTCTTC	CASSPSGLGALRNEQFF
-	TRBV5-1	-	TRBJ2-7	TGCGCCAGCAGCTTGGAAGGACAGCAGTACGAGCAGTACTTC	CASSLEGQQYEQYF
TRBD1	TRBV5-4	-	TRBJ2-3	TGTGCCAGCAGCTTTTCCAGGGGGACAGATACGCAGTATTTT	CASSFSRGTDTQYF
-	TRBV2	-	TRBJ1-5	TGTGCCAGCAGTGAAGCGGAGAACCAGCCCCAGCATTTT	CASSEAENQPQHF
TRBD1	TRBV30	few	TRBJ2-1	TGTGCCTGGTCCGGGGGACAGGGGCTCAATGAGCAGTTCTTC	CAWSGGQGLNEQFF
-	TRBV6-4	-	TRBJ1-1	TGTGCCAGCCGTCTGACAGTTTTGAACACTGAAGCTTTCTTT	CASRLTVLNTEAFF
-	TRBV11-2	-	TRBJ1-1	TGTGCCAGCAGCCTGCCTCAGGGTCGGACTGAAGCTTTCTTT	CASSLPQGRTEAFF
-	TRBV5-1	-	TRBJ1-5	TGCGCCAGCAGCTTGAGGGGGGGTAATCAGCCCCAGCATTTT	CASSLRGGNQPQHF
TRBD1	TRBV6-5	-	TRBJ1-2	TGTGCCAGCAGTATGGACAGGGGATCCTATGGCTACACCTTC	CASSMDRGSYGYTF
-	TRBV19	few	TRBJ2-1	TGTGCCAGTAGTTGGAGGGCCCACAATGAGCAGTTCTTC	CASSWRAHNEQFF
-	TRBV21-1	-	TRBJ1-5	TGTGCCAGCAGCATATACGCGGACTGTAGCAATCAGCCCCAGCATTTT	CASSIYADCSNQPQHF
TRBD1	TRBV6-5	-	TRBJ1-1	TGTGCCAGCAGCCTTGGGACAGCCTTGGGCACTGAAGCTTTCTTT	CASSLGTALGTEAFF
TRBD1	TRBV28	-	TRBJ1-1	TGTGCCAGCAGAACCGCAGGGGGTATGAACACTGAAGCTTTCTTT	CASRTAGGMNTEAFF
-	TRBV21-1	-	TRBJ2-7	TGTGCCAGCAACTCGTCCCCCCAGGGTGGGCACGAGCAGTACTTC	CASNSSPQGGHEQYF
-	TRBV5-1	-	TRBJ1-2	TGCGCCAGCAGCCCGTTGTTTTGGGGCAATGGCTACACCTTC	CASSPLFWGNGYTF
TRBD2	TRBV3-1/TRBV3-2	once	TRBJ2-3	TGTGCCAGCAGCTCGAGTCTAGCGGGAGACGTCACAGATACGCAGTATTTT	CASSSSLAGDVTDTQYF
-	TRBV5-6	-	TRBJ2-6	TGTGCCAGCAGCTTGGACACAGGCAACTCTGGGGCCAACGTCCTGACTTTC	CASSLDTGNSGANVLTF
-	TRBV6-5	-	TRBJ2-7	TGTGCCTCCCGGCGGGTGTCACGGGGCTACGAGCAGTACTTC	CASRRVSRGYEQYF
-	TRBV4-3	-	TRBJ1-6	TGCGCCAGCAGCCAGCGGTTGAGGACCTATAATTCACCCCTCCACTTT	CASSQRLRTYNSPLHF
-	TRBV4-1	-	TRBJ1-2	TGCGCCAGCAGCCGAGGGGGACAAGACTATGGCTACACCTTC	CASSRGGQDYGYTF
-	TRBV4-1	-	TRBJ1-6	TGCGCCAGCAGCCAGGCTATGTCGGGGAATTCACCCCTCCACTTT	CASSQAMSGNSPLHF
-	TRBV28	-	TRBJ1-2	TGTGCCAGCAGTTCCGAAGCCGGAGGGGACGGTGGCTACACCTTC	CASSSEAGGDGGYTF
-	TRBV4-3	-	TRBJ1-4	TGCGCCAGCAGCCAAGATAGAGCGGATCCTTCGGAAAAACTGTTTTTT	CASSQDRADPSEKLFF
TRBD2	TRBV4-3	-	TRBJ2-3	TGCGCCAGCAGCCGCCAGCTCCTCACTAGCGGCCTTAGAGATACGCAGTATTTT	CASSRQLLTSGLRDTQYF
-	TRBV30	-	TRBJ1-6	TGTGCCTGGAGTGTAAAGCAGGGTGTGAATTCACCCCTCCACTTT	CAWSVKQGVNSPLHF
TRBD1	TRBV5-4	-	TRBJ1-4	TGTGCCAGCAGCTCGTTCGGGGGACAGCAAAAACTGTTTTTT	CASSSFGGQQKLFF
TRBD1	TRBV28	once	TRBJ2-7	TGTGCCAGCAGTTTGACAGGGGGGTACGAGCAGTACTTC	CASSLTGGYEQYF
TRBD1	TRBV16	-	TRBJ1-6	TGTGCCAGCAGCACCGGGACAGGGACCATGACCCTCCACTTT	CASSTGTGTMTLHF
-	TRBV5-8	few	TRBJ2-2	TGTGCCAGCAACCCGGACAGAATTAACACCGGGGAGCTGTTTTTT	CASNPDRINTGELFF
TRBD1	TRBV10-3	-	TRBJ1-2	TGTGCCATCAGTAAAGACAGGGGGCTTGATGGCTACACCTTC	CAISKDRGLDGYTF
TRBD1	TRBV6-5	-	TRBJ2-2	TGTGCCAGCAGTAGGACAGGAGCGAACACCGGGGAGCTGTTTTTT	CASSRTGANTGELFF